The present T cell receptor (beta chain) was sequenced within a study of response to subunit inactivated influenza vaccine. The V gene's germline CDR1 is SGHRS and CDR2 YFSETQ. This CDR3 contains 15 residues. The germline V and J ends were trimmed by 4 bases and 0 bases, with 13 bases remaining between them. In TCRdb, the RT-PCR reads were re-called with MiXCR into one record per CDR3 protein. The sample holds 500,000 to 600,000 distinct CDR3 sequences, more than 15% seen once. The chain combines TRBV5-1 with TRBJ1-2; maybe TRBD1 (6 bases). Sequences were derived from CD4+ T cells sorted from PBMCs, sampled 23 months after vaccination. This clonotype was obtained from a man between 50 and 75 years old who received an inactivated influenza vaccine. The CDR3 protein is CASSAGVSANYGYTF. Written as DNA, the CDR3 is TGCGCCAGCAGCGCAGGGGTCTCCGCTAACTATGGCTACACCTTC.